Below are 27 T cell receptor beta chains sequenced from a single sample in a study of T cells in localized non-small cell lung cancer. Measured with immunoSEQ multiplex PCR; TCRdb has only the in-frame clones, and not every one. The sample shows around 130,000 clones, around 92% of them seen only once. The sample was peripheral blood, taken before any cancer treatment. The receptors originated from a female donor of 60 years or more with stage I lung adenocarcinoma.

The rearrangement joins TRBV19 to TRBJ1-1; D gene unclear. The CDR3 spans 11 residues. The V end lost 4 bases, the J end lost 8 bases, and 8 bases lay between the germline ends. Germline values: CDR1 LNHDA, CDR2 SQIVND (reference sequence). The CDR3 loop is CASSKFQEAFF. In DNA, the CDR3 is TGTGCCAGTAGTAAATTTCAGGAAGCTTTCTTT.

The chain combines TRBV5-1 with TRBJ2-2; no reliable D call. Germline V gene data show CDR1 as SGHRS and CDR2 as YFSETQ. This CDR3 spans 16 amino acids. The V end lost 0 bases, the J end lost 3 bases, and 12 bases lay between the germline ends. The CDR3: CASSLAEFRHTGELFF. CDR3 bases: TGCGCCAGCAGCTTGGCCGAATTCAGGCACACCGGGGAGCTGTTTTTT.

This chain joins TRBV5-1 and TRBJ1-1; no firm D call. V gave up 0 bases and J gave up 0 bases, with 9 bases separating them. Germline CDR1 reads SGHRS; CDR2 reads YFSETQ. This CDR3 comprises 15 residues. CDR3 DNA: TGCGCCAGCAGCTTGGAGCCAGACATGAACACTGAAGCTTTCTTT. Translation: CASSLEPDMNTEAFF.

The gene calls are TRBV5-1 and TRBJ2-1; D not resolved. Trimming pared 3 bases from V and 6 bases from J, leaving 7 bases between. Germline V CDR1 and CDR2: SGHRS, YFSETQ. The CDR3 loop spans 12 amino acids. The CDR3 reads CASSYMSNEQFF. The CDR3 region has the DNA TGCGCCAGCAGCTATATGAGCAATGAGCAGTTCTTC.

The V gene is TRBV6-1, the J gene TRBJ2-2; 10 bases agree with TRBD2. Germline CDR1 MNHNS, CDR2 SASEGT. The junction had 7 bases not matched to a gene; V was cut back by 2 bases and J by 4 bases. The CDR3 has 17 amino acids. The CDR3 coding sequence is TGTGCCAGCAGTGAACTTGGGCTAGCGGGAGCCACCGGGGAGCTGTTTTTT. Its translation is CASSELGLAGATGELFF.

The chain carries TRBV9 and TRBJ1-4; a weak D match, TRBD1 (5 bases). Germline CDR1 reads SGDLS; CDR2 reads YYNGEE. Trimming shortened V by 1 base and J by 11 bases, and 15 bases separated the two germline ends. The CDR3 totals 14 residues. The CDR3 here is CASSVTGTPTKLFF. DNA of the CDR3: TGTGCCAGCAGCGTAACCGGGACTCCAACCAAACTGTTTTTT. The complete variable domain, with remaining parts taken from reference TRBV9 and TRBJ1-4, reads DSGVTQTPKHLITATGQRVTLRCSPRSGDLSVYWYQQSLDQGLQFLIQYYNGEERAKGNILERFSAQQFPDLHSELNLSSLELGDSALYFCASSVTGTPTKLFFGSGTQLSVL.

V gene TRBV7-2 combines with J gene TRBJ2-7; D is unresolved. V shed 1 base and J shed 0 bases, with 7 bases lying between them. This CDR3 is 14 amino acids long. Germline CDR1 SGHTA, CDR2 FQGNSA. CDR3 sequence: CASSLVRSSYEQYF. DNA of the CDR3: TGTGCCAGCAGCTTAGTAAGGAGCTCCTACGAGCAGTACTTC.

The chain uses TRBV5-8 and TRBJ2-5, with TRBD2 matching over 10 bases. The CDR3 loop spans 13 amino acids. V trimming: 10 bases; J trimming: 1 base; junction bases outside the gene matches: 4. Germline lookup yields CDR1 SGHTS and CDR2 YDEGEE. Here the CDR3 DNA reads TGTGCCCTAGGACTAGCGGTCCAAGAGACCCAGTACTTC. This sequence encodes CALGLAVQETQYF.

This rearrangement joins TRBV9 to TRBJ2-2; the D gene is possibly TRBD1 (5 bases). V lost 3 bases and J lost 3, with 12 bases in between. The CDR3 is 15 amino acids. Germline V lookup: CDR1 SGDLS, CDR2 YYNGEE. CDR3 in amino acids: CASSDEDTHTGELFF. Here the CDR3 DNA reads TGTGCCAGCAGCGATGAGGACACTCACACCGGGGAGCTGTTTTTT.

The chain carries TRBV27 and TRBJ2-3, with D uncertain. Trimming shortened V by 1 base and J by 2 bases, and 16 bases separated the two germline ends. The CDR3 is 17 amino acids. Germline V gene data show CDR1 as MNHEY and CDR2 as SMNVEV (reference sequence). CDR3 sequence reads: CASSLFSWYSNTDTQYF. CDR3 DNA: TGTGCCAGCAGTTTATTTTCGTGGTATTCAAACACAGATACGCAGTATTTT.

The chain combines TRBV9 with TRBJ2-3, with TRBD2 as a possible D gene (7 bases). This CDR3 is built from 15 residues. The germline V and J ends were trimmed by 3 bases and 2 bases, with 13 bases remaining between them. Germline V gives CDR1 SGDLS, CDR2 YYNGEE. The CDR3 sequence is CASSAAGANTDTQYF. For the CDR3, the DNA is TGTGCCAGCAGCGCCGCGGGGGCCAACACAGATACGCAGTATTTT.

V gene TRBV29-1 combines with J gene TRBJ2-7; TRBD2 aligns across 8 bases. Germline CDR1 reads SQVTM; CDR2 reads ANQGSEA. The CDR3 is 12 residues long. V gave up 7 bases and J gave up 5 bases; unmatched junction bases: 7. The CDR3 protein is CSAGAGVHEQYF. The DNA of the CDR3 is TGCAGCGCCGGAGCGGGAGTACACGAGCAGTACTTC.

The chain joins TRBV18 to TRBJ2-2; TRBD2 is a possible D gene (5 bases). Per germline, CDR1 KGHSH and CDR2 LQKENI. V shed 1 base and J shed 7 bases, with 22 bases lying between them. The CDR3 runs to 18 residues. The CDR3 region has the DNA TGTGCCAGCTCACCACAGCCCCCGGAGGTGGCGGGCGTCGGGGAGCTGTTTTTT. As protein: CASSPQPPEVAGVGELFF.

This chain connects TRBV15 to TRBJ1-2; 7 nucleotides match TRBD1. J lost 4 bases, V lost 1 base, and 9 bases had no gene match. The V gene's germline CDR1 is LNHNV and CDR2 YYDKDF (reference sequence). CDR3 length: 16 residues. DNA for the CDR3: TGTGCCACCAGCAGAGGAGGGGGCTTTTCGATCTATGGCTACACCTTC. Translation gives CATSRGGGFSIYGYTF.

The chain uses TRBV27 and TRBJ2-7; 9 bases agree with TRBD1. Germline lookup yields CDR1 MNHEY and CDR2 SMNVEV (reference sequence). The junction had 17 bases not matched to a gene; V was cut back by 5 bases and J by 9 bases. CDR3 length equals 16 residues. CDR3 amino acids: CASSLLPGTGWSGQYF. In DNA, the CDR3 is TGTGCCAGCAGTCTACTTCCCGGGACAGGGTGGTCCGGGCAGTACTTC.

The chain joins TRBV11-1 to TRBJ2-1; 8 nucleotides line up with TRBD2. Germline V CDR1 and CDR2: SGHAT, FQDESV (reference sequence). The CDR3 contains 15 residues. The J segment lost 3 bases and the V segment lost 3 bases, leaving 4 bases of the junction unmatched. CDR3 nucleotides: TGTGCCAGCAGCTTTTCACTAGCGGTCTACAATGAGCAGTTCTTC. As protein: CASSFSLAVYNEQFF.

The chain is built from TRBV29-1 and TRBJ2-7, with D perhaps matching TRBD2 (5 bases). The V gene's germline CDR1 is SQVTM and CDR2 ANQGSEA. V was trimmed by 7 bases and J by 2 bases, leaving 15 bases between them. CDR3 size: 13 residues. In nucleotides, the CDR3 is TGCAGCGCATCGTTAGCGTCAGCCTACGAGCAGTACTTC. Translation gives CSASLASAYEQYF.

The chain recombines TRBV5-4 with TRBJ2-7, with 9 bases that match TRBD1. This CDR3 contains 14 residues. Trimming took 3 bases from V and 8 from J; bases not matched to a gene: 9. Germline CDR1 SGHNT, CDR2 YYREEE (reference sequence). This CDR3 reads CASSSRDRATQQYF. CDR3 in DNA: TGTGCCAGCAGCTCCCGGGACAGGGCTACCCAGCAGTACTTC.

This clone has just one count. The chain combines TRBV29-1 with TRBJ2-1, with 15 bases lining up with TRBD2. V lost 0 bases, J lost 8 bases, and 11 bases stayed unmatched. The CDR3 runs 18 residues. Germline V lookup: CDR1 SQVTM, CDR2 ANQGSEA. CDR3: CSVEDRRQGLAGGYEQFF. The DNA of the CDR3 is TGCAGCGTTGAAGATCGGCGGCAGGGACTAGCGGGAGGATATGAGCAGTTCTTC.

The chain combines TRBV4-2 with TRBJ2-7, with 7 bases matching TRBD1. The CDR3 consists of 15 residues. The germline V gene encodes CDR1 LGHNA and CDR2 YNFKEQ. With V trimmed by 4 bases and J by 1 base, 7 bases remained unmatched. In nucleotides, the CDR3 is TGTGCCAGCAGCCGTGACGGACAGGAGTCCTACGAGCAGTACTTC. Translation gives CASSRDGQESYEQYF.

The rearrangement joins TRBV28 to TRBJ1-2; D is unresolved. V was cut by 5 bases and J by 0 bases, with 1 base left in between. The CDR3 is made up of 11 amino acids. Germline loops: CDR1 MDHEN, CDR2 SYDVKM. The CDR3 DNA is TGTGCCAGCAGTACTAACTATGGCTACACCTTC. This translates into CASSTNYGYTF.

This clone was recorded at least ten times. The J gene is TRBJ1-1, the V gene TRBV6-1, with TRBD1 matching 7 bases. Germline CDR1 reads MNHNS; CDR2 reads SASEGT. The CDR3 has 13 residues. After removal of 6 bases from V and 1 base from J, the junction contained 2 bases not matched to a gene. This chain's CDR3 is CASRRTGNTEAFF. DNA for the CDR3: TGTGCCAGCAGGAGGACAGGGAACACTGAAGCTTTCTTT.

The V call is TRBV27, the J call TRBJ1-3; D call uncertain. CDR1 and CDR2 (germline): MNHEY, SMNVEV (reference sequence). The CDR3 consists of 13 residues. V was clipped by 6 bases and J by 4 bases, with 10 bases between them. In nucleotides, the CDR3 is TGTGCCAGCAGGGGGTTCTCCGGAAACACCATATATTTT. Protein: CASRGFSGNTIYF.

J is TRBJ1-2 and V is TRBV29-1; TRBD1 matches 7 bases. Unmatched junction bases numbered 5, after V lost 7 bases and J lost 3 bases. Looked up from germline, CDR1 is SQVTM and CDR2 is ANQGSEA. The CDR3 is 12 amino acids. The CDR3 DNA reads as TGCAGCGCGGCGGGGACAGACTATGGCTACACCTTC. Translated: CSAAGTDYGYTF.

CDR3 nucleotides: TGTGCCAGCAGTTACTCAGGGTTAAAGAATCAGCCCCAGCATTTT. Its translation: CASSYSGLKNQPQHF. The rearrangement uses TRBV6-5 and TRBJ1-5, with D uncertain. There are 15 residues in the CDR3. V was cut by 0 bases and J by 4 bases, with 10 bases left in between. Germline V CDR1 and CDR2: MNHEY, SVGAGI.

V gene TRBV9 combines with J gene TRBJ1-3; TRBD1 might be the D (6 bases). The germline CDR1 and CDR2 sequences are SGDLS and YYNGEE. This CDR3 spans 16 amino acids. Trimming took 3 bases from V and 4 from J, leaving 17 bases between them. The CDR3 region is CASSGYRENYGNTIYF. The CDR3 region has the DNA TGTGCCAGCAGCGGCTACAGGGAAAACTACGGAAACACCATATATTTT.

The chain employs TRBV11-3 and TRBJ2-1; 8 nucleotides line up with TRBD2. Germline CDR1 and CDR2: SGHNT and YENEEA. Germline trimming cut 5 bases from V and 7 bases from J; bases unmatched to any gene: 4. CDR3 length: 13 amino acids. CDR3 nucleotide sequence: TGTGCCAGCAGCGCCGGGGGGGAAAATGAGCAGTTCTTC. Amino acids: CASSAGGENEQFF.